These 12 T cell receptor beta chains came from one sample sequenced in a study of T-cell reconstitution after alpha-beta-depleted transplantation in children. Researchers prepared the TCRbeta library using unique molecular identifiers, the study reports. MiXCR, applied by TCRdb to the PCR reads, yields one record per CDR3 protein. The sample includes 130,000 or so distinct CDR3 sequences, 9.7% seen only once; the top ten take about 25%. Sequences were derived from PBMCs, mostly from graft donor cells, sampled 180 days after TCRalphabeta/CD19-depleted stem cell transplant. These receptors came from a girl under three years old who had a stem cell transplant for combined immunodeficiency, so the T cells may come from the graft donor.

The table lists this clonotype with a few counts. The V and J genes are TRBV7-6 and TRBJ2-7; unclear D gene. CDR1 is SGHVS, CDR2 FNYEAQ, per germline. CDR3 length: 13 amino acids. Trimming removed 5 bases at V and 2 bases at J, with 10 bases between. CDR3 DNA sequence: TGTGCCAGCAGCGCCCGGGCCCCCTACGAGCAGTACTTC. Translated, it gives CASSARAPYEQYF.

This chain joins TRBV15 and TRBJ2-3; possible D gene TRBD2, 6 bases. Germline lookup yields CDR1 LNHNV and CDR2 YYDKDF (reference sequence). Trimming stripped 0 bases from V and 0 bases from J, with 7 bases between. The CDR3 has 15 amino acids. CDR3 loop: CATSREGTSTDTQYF. CDR3 DNA: TGTGCCACCAGCAGAGAGGGGACTAGCACAGATACGCAGTATTTT.

This chain uses TRBV12-3 or TRBV12-4 with TRBJ1-4; perhaps TRBD1 as D (5 bases). This CDR3 region has 14 residues. V lost 6 bases, J lost 8 bases, and 16 bases lay in between. CDR3 sequence reads: CASSPIGGWEKLFF. CDR3 coding DNA: TGTGCCAGCAGCCCCATCGGGGGGTGGGAAAAACTGTTTTTT.

In this sample, this clonotype turned up once. The chain links TRBV4-1 to TRBJ2-2, with D perhaps given as TRBD1 or TRBD2 (5 bases each). The CDR3 is 15 amino acids. V lost 4 bases, J lost 4 bases, and 13 bases lay in between. Per the germline V gene, CDR1 is MGHRA and CDR2 is YSYEKL. CDR3 region: CASSPRQRSTGELFF. The CDR3 DNA sequence: TGCGCCAGCAGCCCCAGACAGCGGTCCACCGGGGAGCTGTTTTTT.

This chain joins TRBV6-1 and TRBJ2-5; D gene unclear. Germline values: CDR1 MNHNS, CDR2 SASEGT. The CDR3 sequence is 12 residues long. V was pared by 5 bases and J by 5 bases, with 9 bases between. CDR3 sequence (DNA): TGTGCCAGCAGTCGCAAACTGGAGACCCAGTACTTC. Translating it yields CASSRKLETQYF.

The chain recombines TRBV7-9 with TRBJ2-3; D call uncertain. The CDR3 runs to 12 residues. V lost 3 bases and J 6 bases, leaving 7 bases between the germline ends. Per germline, CDR1 SEHNR and CDR2 FQNEAQ (reference sequence). The CDR3 nucleotides are TGTGCCAGCAGCTTCATCTTGGATACGCAGTATTTT. Translation: CASSFILDTQYF.

The chain is built from TRBV29-1 and TRBJ2-7; D may be TRBD2 (5 bases). CDR1 SQVTM and CDR2 ANQGSEA come from the germline V gene. The CDR3 consists of 13 residues. Trimming removed 4 bases at V and 9 bases at J, with 19 bases between. The CDR3 here is CSVAPHIDEGQYF. CDR3 sequence (DNA): TGCAGCGTTGCTCCCCACATCGATGAGGGGCAGTACTTC.

This rearrangement joins TRBV5-6 to TRBJ2-3, with D tentatively TRBD1 or TRBD2 (6 bases each). CDR3 length: 14 amino acids. Looked up from germline, CDR1 is SGHDT and CDR2 is YYEEEE. Trimming shortened V by 4 bases and J by 7 bases, and 16 bases separated the two germline ends. The CDR3 DNA reads as TGTGCCAGCAGCCGGCAAGGGGGGTCGCATACGCAGTATTTT. Encoded protein: CASSRQGGSHTQYF.

CDR3 sequence: CASSLGGTGANVLTF. In nucleotides, the CDR3 is TGTGCCAGCAGTTTAGGGGGGACCGGGGCCAACGTCCTGACTTTC. V usage is TRBV12-3 or TRBV12-4 and J usage is TRBJ2-6, with D perhaps assigned TRBD1 or TRBD2 (5 bases each). The CDR3 has 15 residues. V lost 1 base, J lost 4 bases, and 8 bases lay in between.

This clonotype came up a few times. This rearrangement joins TRBV28 to TRBJ2-1; the match to TRBD2 covers 7 bases. Looked up from germline, CDR1 is MDHEN and CDR2 is SYDVKM. The V gene end was trimmed by 3 bases and the J gene end by 4 bases; junction bases not matched to a gene: 21. This CDR3 has 20 residues. The CDR3 sequence is CASSFGGKDPFWWEYNEQFF. The CDR3 DNA sequence: TGTGCCAGCAGTTTCGGGGGGAAAGATCCCTTCTGGTGGGAATACAATGAGCAGTTCTTC.

This clonotype was counted only a few times. V usage is TRBV29-1 and J usage is TRBJ1-1, with TRBD1 matching 8 bases. CDR3 size: 13 residues. Germline assignment: CDR1 SQVTM and CDR2 ANQGSEA. V gave up 7 bases and J gave up 1 base; unmatched junction bases: 5. The CDR3 DNA sequence: TGCAGCGCTTGGACAGGGCCGAACACTGAAGCTTTCTTT. This codes for CSAWTGPNTEAFF.

This clonotype has only a few counts. The V call is TRBV12-3 or TRBV12-4, the J call TRBJ2-4; either TRBD1 or TRBD2 may fit D (5 bases each). V was pared by 5 bases and J by 5 bases, with 13 bases between. The CDR3 is 14 residues long. The CDR3 DNA reads as TGTGCCAGCAGTGCCCGGGACCAGCAAAACATTCAGTACTTC. It translates to CASSARDQQNIQYF.